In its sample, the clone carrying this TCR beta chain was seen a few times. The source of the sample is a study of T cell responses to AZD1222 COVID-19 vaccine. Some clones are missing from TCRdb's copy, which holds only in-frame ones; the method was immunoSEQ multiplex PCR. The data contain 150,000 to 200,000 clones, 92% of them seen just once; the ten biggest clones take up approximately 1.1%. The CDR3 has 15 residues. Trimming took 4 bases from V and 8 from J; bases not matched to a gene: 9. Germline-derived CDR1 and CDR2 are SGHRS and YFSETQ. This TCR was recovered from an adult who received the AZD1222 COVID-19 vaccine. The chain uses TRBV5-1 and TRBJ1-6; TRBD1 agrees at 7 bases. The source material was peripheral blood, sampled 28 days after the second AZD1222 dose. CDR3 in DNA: TGCGCCAGCAGCCTAGGGACAGAGAGAGATTCACCCCTCCACTTT. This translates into CASSLGTERDSPLHF. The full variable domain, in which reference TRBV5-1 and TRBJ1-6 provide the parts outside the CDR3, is KAGVTQTPRYLIKTRGQQVTLSCSPISGHRSVSWYQQTPGQGLQFLFEYFSETQRNKGNFPGRFSGRQFSNSRSEMNVSTLELGDSALYLCASSLGTERDSPLHFGNGTRLTVT.